A selection of T cell receptor beta chains follows, all from one sample in a study of CD8+ T cells in alopecia areata. Using immunoSEQ multiplex PCR, the repertoire was profiled, and TCRdb retains in-frame clones only, with some absent. The table includes over 150,000 clones, about 55% detected once. This specimen was CD8+ T cells sorted from blood, taken at week 24, from a patient treated with tofacitinib. The origin of the receptors is a human donor with alopecia areata. CDR3s include the opening cysteine and the closing phenylalanine or tryptophan. Each record gives: D gene, J gene, V gene, clone size, CDR3 DNA, CDR3 protein. D genes are given only for firm matches. Size is omitted from some rows. Given values are once, few, many or a class for expanded clones.

. TRBJ1-5 TRBV21-1 few TGTGCCAGCAGCAAGGTTGAAAACACATGGAGCAATCAGCCCCAGCATTTT CASSKVENTWSNQPQHF
. TRBJ1-1 TRBV19 few TGTGCCAGTAGTGCCAGGGAATACACTGAAGCTTTCTTT CASSAREYTEAFF
. TRBJ1-2 TRBV13 . TGTGCCAGCAGCTTAGACAGTCCTAACTATGGCTACACCTTC CASSLDSPNYGYTF
. TRBJ1-5 TRBV13 few TGTGCCAGCAGCTCATCGGACTCCGCCGATCAGCCCCAGCATTTT CASSSSDSADQPQHF
. TRBJ1-1 TRBV30 . TGTGCCTGGAGTGTCGGACAGCACACTGAAGCTTTCTTT CAWSVGQHTEAFF
. TRBJ2-1 TRBV7-8 . TGTGCCAGCAGTCCGTCTTTTTCAGTCTACAATGAGCAGTTCTTC CASSPSFSVYNEQFF
TRBD1 TRBJ1-1 TRBV27 . TGTGCCAGCAGTTTATCACCAGGGGGCGCTCGGGCCACTGAAGCTTTCTTT CASSLSPGGARATEAFF
. TRBJ2-1 TRBV9 . TGTGCCAGCAGCGTTAACCCATCCAATGAGCAGTTCTTC CASSVNPSNEQFF
. TRBJ2-7 TRBV5-1 . TGCGCCAGCAGCTTGATGGAATCCTACGAGCAGTACTTC CASSLMESYEQYF
. TRBJ1-2 TRBV9 few TGTGCCAGCAGCGTAGCTCTCGTCCCGTCCGGCTATGGCTACACCTTC CASSVALVPSGYGYTF
. TRBJ1-2 TRBV5-6 . TGTGCCAGCAGCTCCAGCCCCCAAGGTAGCTATGGCTACACCTTC CASSSSPQGSYGYTF
. TRBJ1-5 TRBV13 . TGTGCCAGCAGCTTAAGGGGGGTCCAGCCCCAGCATTTT CASSLRGVQPQHF
. TRBJ1-5 TRBV4-1 . TGCGCCAGCAGCCAAGGGGAAACAGGGTATCAGCCCCAGCATTTT CASSQGETGYQPQHF
. TRBJ2-7 TRBV27 few TGTGCCAGCAGTTACCCCCCCGAGCAGTACTTC CASSYPPEQYF
. TRBJ1-2 TRBV15 . TGTGCCACCAGCGGCGTGGGTCGAGGCTACACCTTC CATSGVGRGYTF